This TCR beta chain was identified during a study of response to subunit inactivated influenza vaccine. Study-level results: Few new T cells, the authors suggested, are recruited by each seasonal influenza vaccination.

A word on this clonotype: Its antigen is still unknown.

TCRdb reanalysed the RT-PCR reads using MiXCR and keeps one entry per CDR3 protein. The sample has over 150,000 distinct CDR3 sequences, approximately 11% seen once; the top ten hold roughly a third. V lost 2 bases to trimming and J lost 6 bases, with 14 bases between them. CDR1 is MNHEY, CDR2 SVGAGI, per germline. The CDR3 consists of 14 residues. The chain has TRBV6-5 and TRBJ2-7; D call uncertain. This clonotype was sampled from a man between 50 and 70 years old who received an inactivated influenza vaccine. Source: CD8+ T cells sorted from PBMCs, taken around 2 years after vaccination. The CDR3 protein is CASSYAQFLSEQYF. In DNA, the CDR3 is TGTGCCAGCAGTTACGCACAATTCCTCTCCGAGCAGTACTTC.